This T cell receptor (beta chain) was observed in a study of shared clonotypes between healthy human individuals. Overall study results and limits: The donor pool, a small one, limited the genetic and exposure-history diversity represented. For naive CD4 cells, roughly 5% of clonotypes were shared across a handful of donors. Sampling used blood alone; tissue repertoires probably differ.

This clone appeared a few times. What it binds is not known. The data were produced by immunoSEQ multiplex PCR, yet TCRdb's version contains in-frame clones alone and is incomplete. The sample carries approximately 240,000 clones, over 60% recorded once. Partitioning of CD4+ cells yielded a CD45RA+ naive subset and a CD45RA-negative memory subset. This CDR3 is built from 13 residues. Germline CDR1 and CDR2: SNHLY and FYNNEI. V shed 5 bases and J 4 bases; nucleotides not matched to a gene: 4. The sequence derives from a man aged 30 to 45 in good health. Material for sequencing was memory CD4+ T cells sorted from blood. Subset of the sample: CD45RA-negative fraction. J is TRBJ2-7 and V is TRBV2, with TRBD1 matching 8 bases. The CDR3 DNA reads as TGTGCCAGCAGTTCAGACAGGGGTTACGAGCAGTACTTC. Amino acids: CASSSDRGYEQYF.